This T cell receptor beta chain was captured by sequencing in a study of blood T cells in healthy people across ages. For the study at large: Through template switching, about one barcoded beta molecule was captured per two T cells, as measured in model experiments.

A second PCR, run for roughly 6 to 11 cycles, used a sample-barcoded 5' primer plus a J-beta primer mix. From the 5' RACE reads, TCRdb called clonotypes with MiXCR, one entry per CDR3 protein. The profile shows about 1.5 million distinct CDR3 sequences, approximately 40% of them singletons. Total RNA was isolated from each sample in quantities of at least 6 micrograms. Concerning this clonotype itself: Antigen specificity is unknown.

Trimming at V came to 4 bases and at J to 2 bases, leaving 15 bases not matched to a gene. The CDR3 length is 18 residues. Notes on the study in general: Diversity was higher, and naive CD4+ cells more numerous, in long-lived donors than in aged donors.

The clonotype originates from a woman between 18 and 30 years old in good health. V usage is TRBV12-3 or TRBV12-4 and J usage is TRBJ2-3; 7 bases line up with TRBD2. The sample taken for sequencing was blood. The CDR3 DNA reads TGTGCCAGCAGTTCGAATCTAGCGGCGTCGGCCTACACAGATACGCAGTATTTT. This encodes CASSSNLAASAYTDTQYF.